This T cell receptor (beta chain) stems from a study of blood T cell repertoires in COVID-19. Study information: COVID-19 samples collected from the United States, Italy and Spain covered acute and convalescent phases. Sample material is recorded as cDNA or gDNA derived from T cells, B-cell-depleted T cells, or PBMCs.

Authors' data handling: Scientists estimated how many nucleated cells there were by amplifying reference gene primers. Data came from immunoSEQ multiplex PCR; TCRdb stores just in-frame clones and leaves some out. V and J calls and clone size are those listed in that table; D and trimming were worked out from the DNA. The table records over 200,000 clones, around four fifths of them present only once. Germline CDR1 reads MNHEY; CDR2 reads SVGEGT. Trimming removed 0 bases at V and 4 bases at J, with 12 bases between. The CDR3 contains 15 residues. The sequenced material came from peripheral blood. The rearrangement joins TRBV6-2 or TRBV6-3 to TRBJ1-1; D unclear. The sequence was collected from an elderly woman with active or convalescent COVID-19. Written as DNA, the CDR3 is TGTGCCAGCAGTTACTCTTCGCTAAAGAGCACTGAAGCTTTCTTT. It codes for CASSYSSLKSTEAFF.